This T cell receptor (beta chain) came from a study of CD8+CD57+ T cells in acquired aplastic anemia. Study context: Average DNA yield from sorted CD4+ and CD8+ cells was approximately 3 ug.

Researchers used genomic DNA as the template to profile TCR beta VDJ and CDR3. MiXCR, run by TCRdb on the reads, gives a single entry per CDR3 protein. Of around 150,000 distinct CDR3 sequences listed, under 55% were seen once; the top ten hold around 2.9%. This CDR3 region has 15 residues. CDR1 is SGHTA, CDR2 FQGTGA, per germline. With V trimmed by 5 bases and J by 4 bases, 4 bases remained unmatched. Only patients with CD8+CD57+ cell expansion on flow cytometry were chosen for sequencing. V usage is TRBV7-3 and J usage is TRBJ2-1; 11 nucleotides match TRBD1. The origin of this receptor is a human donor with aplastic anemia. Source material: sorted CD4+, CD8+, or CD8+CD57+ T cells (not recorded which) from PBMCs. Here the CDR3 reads CASSAGTGGYNEQFF. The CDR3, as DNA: TGTGCCAGCAGCGCCGGGACAGGGGGATACAATGAGCAGTTCTTC.